Following are 28 T cell receptor beta chains from one sample sequenced in a study of blood T cell repertoires in COVID-19. Sequenced by immunoSEQ multiplex PCR; TCRdb stores in-frame clones only, minus some. Of about 320,000 clones in the sample, more than 90% were seen once. The sample consisted of PBMCs or T cells enriched from blood (not recorded which). The receptors were sampled from a man between 60 and 70 years old who had recovered from COVID-19.

The V call is TRBV6-1, the J call TRBJ1-4; possible D gene TRBD1, 6 bases. This CDR3 comprises 15 residues. Trimming shortened V by 0 bases and J by 7 bases, and 12 bases separated the two germline ends. In germline, CDR1 is MNHNS, CDR2 SASEGT. CDR3 sequence (DNA): TGTGCCAGCAGTGAAGCTGCAGGGGCGGGTGAAAAACTGTTTTTT. The encoded protein is CASSEAAGAGEKLFF.

This clone was detected only a few times. The chain is built from TRBV9 and TRBJ2-5; 8 bases match TRBD2. There are 16 residues in the CDR3. Germline CDR1 and CDR2: SGDLS and YYNGEE. Trimming took 3 bases from V and 5 from J; bases not matched to a gene: 12. CDR3: CASSAGGGASGETQYF. The CDR3, as DNA: TGTGCCAGCAGCGCGGGCGGTGGAGCTAGCGGGGAGACCCAGTACTTC.

The chain carries TRBV5-1 and TRBJ2-7, with TRBD2 identical over 13 bases. The V gene's germline CDR1 is SGHRS and CDR2 YFSETQ. Trimming took 4 bases from V and 0 from J; bases not matched to a gene: 7. This CDR3 has 17 amino acids. The CDR3 region is CASSLGLAGLPSYEQYF. Written as DNA, the CDR3 is TGCGCCAGCAGCCTGGGACTAGCGGGACTTCCCTCCTACGAGCAGTACTTC.

The rearrangement links TRBV24-1 to TRBJ2-3; 11 bases align to TRBD2. The CDR3 is made up of 15 amino acids. V shed 6 bases and J 2 bases; nucleotides not matched to a gene: 3. CDR1 and CDR2 from the germline V gene are KGHDR and SFDVKD. The CDR3: CATSPGLAVTDTQYF. The CDR3 coding sequence is TGTGCCACCAGTCCGGGACTAGCGGTCACAGATACGCAGTATTTT.

The J gene is TRBJ2-1, the V gene TRBV28; TRBD2 might be the D (5 bases). Between the trimmed V and J ends, which lost 5 bases and 1 base, there was a span of 12 bases. CDR3 length equals 15 residues. Germline CDR1 and CDR2: MDHEN and SYDVKM. CDR3 sequence (DNA): TGTGCCAGCAGTCCCGGTGGCGGGTCCTACAATGAGCAGTTCTTC. Translation gives CASSPGGGSYNEQFF.

This clone has just one count. The rearrangement joins TRBV18 to TRBJ2-7, with a tentative D call TRBD2 (5 bases). V lost 5 bases and J 2 bases, leaving 10 bases between the germline ends. Germline CDR1 is KGHSH and CDR2 is LQKENI. CDR3 length: 13 amino acids. DNA for the CDR3: TGTGCCAGCTCAAGCGGCACTACCTACGAGCAGTACTTC. Translating gives CASSSGTTYEQYF.

In this sample, this clone turned up once. V gene TRBV5-8 combines with J gene TRBJ2-2; 8 positions agree with TRBD2. The CDR3 extends over 16 amino acids. CDR1 is SGHTS, CDR2 YDEGEE, per germline. J was trimmed by 7 bases and V by 4 bases; bases with no gene match: 12. The CDR3 DNA reads TGTGCCAGCAGCGCCCCCGCGGGAGGTCCCTACGGGGAGCTGTTTTTT. It specifies CASSAPAGGPYGELFF.

The chain joins TRBV11-3 to TRBJ2-7; 9 bases fit TRBD2. The CDR3 consists of 16 residues. Trimming took 2 bases from V and 2 from J; bases not matched to a gene: 7. Germline-derived CDR1 and CDR2 are SGHNT and YENEEA. The CDR3 bases are TGTGCCAGCAGCTTATGGTCCGCTAGCGGGACCTACGAGCAGTACTTC. The encoded protein is CASSLWSASGTYEQYF.

This clone was seen a single time. The chain employs TRBV4-2 and TRBJ2-1; 10 bases align to TRBD2. The CDR3 extends over 21 amino acids. J was trimmed by 6 bases and V by 4 bases; bases with no gene match: 24. From germline, CDR1 is LGHNA and CDR2 YNFKEQ. CDR3 sequence: CASSPLLAGLTKFTAVNEQFF. CDR3 sequence (DNA): TGTGCCAGCAGCCCTCTACTAGCGGGATTAACTAAGTTTACGGCGGTCAATGAGCAGTTCTTC.

The chain combines TRBV5-6 with TRBJ1-2; tentatively, D is TRBD1 (5 bases). This CDR3 has 13 residues. The V gene lost 5 bases and the J gene lost 8 bases, with 16 bases spanning the gap. Per the germline V gene, CDR1 is SGHDT and CDR2 is YYEEEE. CDR3 coding DNA: TGTGCCAGCAGAGTTTGGGGCTCGAGCGGCTACACCTTC. Its protein product is CASRVWGSSGYTF.

The rearrangement joins TRBV12-3 or TRBV12-4 to TRBJ1-5; no definite D call. V was shortened by 5 bases and J by 4 bases, with 9 bases between the two germline ends. This CDR3 has 13 residues. CDR3 protein: CASSPELNQPQHF. CDR3 nucleotides: TGTGCCAGCAGTCCTGAGCTGAATCAGCCCCAGCATTTT.

This clone has only a few counts. The chain uses TRBV7-8 and TRBJ2-1; 11 bases align to TRBD2. The CDR3 runs to 16 residues. V lost 5 bases, J lost 8 bases, and 11 bases stayed unmatched. Germline V gives CDR1 SGHVS, CDR2 FQNEAQ. DNA of the CDR3: TGTGCCAGCAGCCCTCGGGGTAGCGGGGGGGGGTATGAGCAGTTCTTC. It specifies CASSPRGSGGGYEQFF.

The chain is built from TRBV5-5 and TRBJ1-4, with D maybe TRBD1 (5 bases). Deletions cut 4 bases from V and 7 bases from J, with 17 bases between. The germline gives CDR1 SGHKS, CDR2 YYEKEE (reference sequence). The CDR3 runs to 15 residues. The DNA of the CDR3 is TGTGCCAGCAGCCCACCGGGACTAGCGTCTGAAAAACTGTTTTTT. Residues: CASSPPGLASEKLFF. Supplemented by reference TRBV5-5 and TRBJ1-4, the full variable domain reads DAGVTQSPTHLIKTRGQQVTLRCSPISGHKSVSWYQQVLGQGPQFIFQYYEKEERGRGNFPDRFSARQFPNYSSELNVNALLLGDSALYLCASSPPGLASEKLFFGSGTQLSVL.

Details on this clone: The sample contains more than one DNA sequence encoding this CDR3. This chain links TRBV6-5 with TRBJ2-7, with 9 positions matching TRBD1. Trimming took 6 bases from V and 2 from J; bases not matched to a gene: 5. CDR1 and CDR2 (germline): MNHEY, SVGAGI. CDR3 length: 14 amino acids. CDR3 nucleotides: TGTGCCAGCAGCCCCGGGACAGGGCCCTACGAGCAGTACTTC. This gives the protein CASSPGTGPYEQYF.

This CDR3 is CASSGLRTGELFF. The CDR3 nucleotides are TGCGCCAGCAGTGGACTCCGCACCGGGGAGCTGTTTTTT. The rearrangement uses TRBV10-1 and TRBJ2-2; D uncertain. V gave up 4 bases and J gave up 4 bases, with 7 bases separating them. The CDR3 runs to 13 residues. The germline V gene has CDR1 WNHNN and CDR2 SYGVQD (reference sequence).

The chain employs TRBV5-4 and TRBJ1-6; possibly TRBD1 for D (6 bases). V dropped 4 bases and J dropped 3 bases, with 11 bases sitting between them. The CDR3 contains 15 residues. CDR1 and CDR2 (germline): SGHNT, YYREEE (reference sequence). Here the CDR3 reads CASSPHRDYNSPLHF. CDR3 nucleotide sequence: TGTGCCAGCAGCCCCCACAGGGACTATAATTCACCCCTCCACTTT.

J is TRBJ2-4 and V is TRBV7-9; 9 positions agree with TRBD1. V was clipped by 3 bases and J by 0 bases; unmatched bases: 3. This CDR3 is built from 16 residues. CDR1 SEHNR and CDR2 FQNEAQ come from the germline V gene (reference sequence). CDR3 in DNA: TGTGCCAGCAGCTTGGGACAGGGATTAGCCAAAAACATTCAGTACTTC. As protein: CASSLGQGLAKNIQYF. Full variable domain (outside the CDR3, taken from reference TRBV7-9 and TRBJ2-4): DTGVSQNPRHKITKRGQNVTFRCDPISEHNRLYWYRQTLGQGPEFLTYFQNEAQLEKSRLLSDRFSAERPKGSFSTLEIQRTEQGDSAMYLCASSLGQGLAKNIQYFGAGTRLSVL.

The chain employs TRBV13 and TRBJ1-1; D is possibly TRBD1 (5 bases). Trimming left V 5 bases short and J 5 bases short, with 12 bases between. From germline, CDR1 is PRHDT and CDR2 FYEKMQ (reference sequence). The CDR3 contains 13 residues. The CDR3 is CASSPDSHTEAFF. In DNA, the CDR3 is TGTGCCAGCAGCCCAGACAGTCATACTGAAGCTTTCTTT.

The chain joins TRBV18 to TRBJ2-1; the match to TRBD2 covers 7 bases. Losses at the gene ends were 3 bases for V and 0 bases for J; bases not matched to a gene: 2. Germline V lookup: CDR1 KGHSH, CDR2 LQKENI. The CDR3 loop spans 15 amino acids. The CDR3 DNA reads as TGTGCCAGCTCACCCCTAGCGGACTCCTACAATGAGCAGTTCTTC. Residues: CASSPLADSYNEQFF.

The CDR3 bases are TGTGCCAGCAGAGGGGGACGACTAGCGGTTTACGAGCAGTACTTC. Encoded protein: CASRGGRLAVYEQYF. The V gene is TRBV28, the J gene TRBJ2-7; 9 nucleotides line up with TRBD2. The V and J ends lost 6 bases and 4 bases, in that order; junction bases with no gene match: 10. CDR3 length: 15 amino acids. The germline V gene has CDR1 MDHEN and CDR2 SYDVKM.

The genes are TRBV10-2 and TRBJ1-5; no clear D. The CDR3 totals 12 residues. The germline V gene has CDR1 WSHSY and CDR2 SAAADI. The ends were cut back, 6 bases at V and 10 bases at J, with 13 bases in the middle. Here the CDR3 DNA reads TGCGCCAGCAGCATCGTGGAGGTACCCCAGCATTTT. This sequence encodes CASSIVEVPQHF.

The rearrangement uses TRBV6-2 or TRBV6-3 and TRBJ2-3; D may be TRBD2 (5 bases). Germline assignment: CDR1 MNHEY and CDR2 SVGEGT. The CDR3 contains 15 residues. The V gene lost 0 bases and the J gene lost 10 bases, with 17 bases spanning the gap. CDR3 residues: CASSYSGTGMEPQYF. CDR3 nucleotide sequence: TGTGCCAGCAGTTACTCCGGAACGGGGATGGAACCGCAGTATTTT.

This chain links TRBV7-8 with TRBJ1-1; 7 bases fit TRBD1. CDR3 length: 13 amino acids. V dropped 5 bases and J dropped 5; count of bases not matched to a gene: 5. CDR1 and CDR2 (germline): SGHVS, FQNEAQ. CDR3 coding DNA: TGTGCCAGCAGCATGACAGGGAGAACTGAAGCTTTCTTT. Encoded protein: CASSMTGRTEAFF.

The rearrangement links TRBV2 to TRBJ2-2, with D perhaps matching TRBD2 (5 bases). CDR1 is SNHLY and CDR2 is FYNNEI in the germline V gene. Between the trimmed V and J ends, which lost 7 bases and 3 bases, there was a span of 12 bases. This CDR3 region has 14 residues. CDR3 amino acids: CASIKDSYTGELFF. The DNA of the CDR3 is TGTGCCAGCATCAAGGACTCCTACACCGGGGAGCTGTTTTTT.

V and J are TRBV29-1 and TRBJ2-3, with D perhaps TRBD1 (6 bases). Deletions cut 5 bases from V and 2 bases from J, with 8 bases between. CDR3 length: 12 amino acids. CDR1 is SQVTM, CDR2 ANQGSEA, per germline. CDR3 amino acids: CSVRTATDTQYF. The CDR3 DNA reads TGCAGCGTTCGGACAGCCACAGATACGCAGTATTTT.

The chain is built from TRBV5-6 and TRBJ2-7; D is possibly TRBD1 (6 bases). V lost 4 bases and J 1 base, leaving 15 bases between the germline ends. CDR1 is SGHDT and CDR2 is YYEEEE in the germline V gene. The length of the CDR3 is 15 residues. CDR3 protein: CASSTPTGKSYEQYF. Written as DNA, the CDR3 is TGTGCCAGCAGCACACCGACAGGAAAATCCTACGAGCAGTACTTC.

This clone was seen only once. The chain employs TRBV6-5 and TRBJ2-4; D might be TRBD2 (6 bases). Trimming shortened V by 2 bases and J by 0 bases, and 8 bases separated the two germline ends. The CDR3 consists of 15 residues. Germline CDR1 is MNHEY and CDR2 is SVGAGI. CDR3 sequence reads: CASSYGGVAKNIQYF. The CDR3 region has the DNA TGTGCCAGCAGTTACGGCGGGGTAGCCAAAAACATTCAGTACTTC.

Only one count was recorded for this clone. The chain is built from TRBV7-9 and TRBJ2-7, with D tentatively TRBD2 (6 bases). CDR3 length: 15 amino acids. Germline V gene data show CDR1 as SEHNR and CDR2 as FQNEAQ (reference sequence). V gave up 3 bases and J gave up 2 bases, with 14 bases separating them. The CDR3 nucleotides read TGTGCCAGCAGCTTCGGGGGAATGGGTACCTACGAGCAGTACTTC. It translates to CASSFGGMGTYEQYF.